A selection of T cell receptor beta chains follows, all from one sample in a study of T-cell memory formation after mild COVID-19. TCRdb itself ran the 5' RACE reads through MiXCR, one entry per CDR3 protein. This sample yields roughly 300,000 distinct CDR3 sequences, of which roughly 8.2% are seen a single time; around a fifth belongs to the top ten. Sample: PBMCs or a T cell subset sorted from them (not recorded which). These receptors were collected from a young man who had mild COVID-19 (a few samples of this study predate the infection). Cell type and time point are not known. Each CDR3 is given with its conserved first and last residue. The D gene is left open where the match is weak. Clone sizes are given selectively: once, few, many, or a class where the clone is expanded.

cdr3_nt	cdr3_aa	j_call	clone_size	v_call	d_call
TGCGCCAGCAACCTGCAAGGCCCGGGGGAGACCCAGTACTTC	CASNLQGPGETQYF	TRBJ2-5	NA	TRBV4-1	NA
TGTGCCAGCAGCTTGGAGGACAGGGAAGCTTTCTTT	CASSLEDREAFF	TRBJ1-1	many	TRBV5-4	TRBD1
TGCAGTGCTAGAGATAAGCCGGACAGGGGGGTTGAGCAGTTCTTC	CSARDKPDRGVEQFF	TRBJ2-1	few	TRBV20-1	TRBD1
TGCAGTGCTGGAGAGACCCACAATGAGCAGTTCTTC	CSAGETHNEQFF	TRBJ2-1	few	TRBV20-1	NA
TGCAGCGTTGAACCCCCAGCAGGCGCGAACACTGAAGCTTTCTTT	CSVEPPAGANTEAFF	TRBJ1-1	once	TRBV29-1	NA
TGTGCCAGCAGCCAGATAACCGGGGATCGTGAGCAGTTCTTC	CASSQITGDREQFF	TRBJ2-1	few	TRBV14	NA
TGTGCCACCAGCCACGGGAATAACTATGGCTACACCTTC	CATSHGNNYGYTF	TRBJ1-2	NA	TRBV24-1	NA
TGCGCCAGCAGCCAAGATTCAGGGGGGAGGGAAAAACTGTTTTTT	CASSQDSGGREKLFF	TRBJ1-4	NA	TRBV4-3	TRBD1
TGCAGTGCTAGACCACCGGGGTATGGCTACACCTTC	CSARPPGYGYTF	TRBJ1-2	many	TRBV20-1	NA
TGTGCCAGTTCCTACGACCCGAACACCGGGGAGCTGTTTTTT	CASSYDPNTGELFF	TRBJ2-2	many	TRBV18	NA
TGCAGTGCTAGTCGGAAGGGGAACTATGGCTACACCTTC	CSASRKGNYGYTF	TRBJ1-2	NA	TRBV20-1	NA
TGTGCCAGCAGCGATGCCGGGACTAGGTCCTCAGATACGCAGTATTTT	CASSDAGTRSSDTQYF	TRBJ2-3	NA	TRBV5-4	TRBD2
TGTGCCAGCAGTGAGACAGGGCCTAACACTGAAGCTTTCTTT	CASSETGPNTEAFF	TRBJ1-1	NA	TRBV12-3/TRBV12-4	TRBD1
TGTGCCAGCAGTGGGGCTGGGTTTGGCGAGCAGTACTTC	CASSGAGFGEQYF	TRBJ2-7	NA	TRBV6-6	NA
TGTGCCAGCAGCGAGGACGGAGTTAATGAAAAACTGTTTTTT	CASSEDGVNEKLFF	TRBJ1-4	few	TRBV9	NA
TGTGCCACAGACACCGGGAGGGACACCATATATTTT	CATDTGRDTIYF	TRBJ1-3	many	TRBV10-3	NA
TGCGCCAGCAAGGTGGGCGGAGACCAAGAGACCCAGTACTTC	CASKVGGDQETQYF	TRBJ2-5	few	TRBV5-1	NA
TGTGCCAGCAGCTCATCTAGCGGGGGAACGACAGATACGCAGTATTTT	CASSSSSGGTTDTQYF	TRBJ2-3	few	TRBV7-3	TRBD2
TGTGCCAGCAGGGCATCACTAGCGGGGGGCTCAGAGCAGTTCTTC	CASRASLAGGSEQFF	TRBJ2-1	few	TRBV6-1	TRBD2
TGTGCCATAGAGAGGCGGGGGAATAGGAACACCGGGGAGCTGTTTTTT	CAIERRGNRNTGELFF	TRBJ2-2	few	TRBV12-3/TRBV12-4	TRBD2
TGTGCCAGCGCACATTGGGACAGGGCCTACAATGAGCAGTTCTTC	CASAHWDRAYNEQFF	TRBJ2-1	many	TRBV12-3/TRBV12-4	TRBD1
TGCAGTGCTACTAGACTAGACTGGGCCTACGAGCAGTACTTC	CSATRLDWAYEQYF	TRBJ2-7	NA	TRBV20-1	NA
TGCGCCAGCAGCTTGAACAGACAGAACACTGAAGCTTTCTTT	CASSLNRQNTEAFF	TRBJ1-1	many	TRBV5-1	NA
TGTGCCAGCAGCCAAGAGGGGCTACCCCTCCACTTT	CASSQEGLPLHF	TRBJ1-6	NA	TRBV3-1	NA
TGTGCCAGTAGTACCGTAACAGGCCAAGAGACCCAGTACTTC	CASSTVTGQETQYF	TRBJ2-5	few	TRBV19	NA
TGCGCCAGCAGCCAAGATTTCGCTAGCGGGGGTTACACCGGGGAGCTGTTTTTT	CASSQDFASGGYTGELFF	TRBJ2-2	many	TRBV4-3	TRBD2
TGTGCCAGCAGCTTAAACCAGGGAGCCTCTGGGGCCAACGTCCTGACTTTC	CASSLNQGASGANVLTF	TRBJ2-6	NA	TRBV11-2	NA
TGTGCCAGCAGCCCCCCCGAAGGGAGGTATGGCTACACCTTC	CASSPPEGRYGYTF	TRBJ1-2	few	TRBV7-9	NA
TGTGCCAGCAGCTTACCACCGGGCCCGGGCAATAACGTCCTGACTTTC	CASSLPPGPGNNVLTF	TRBJ2-6	few	TRBV7-6	NA
TGTGCCAGCTCACAAACAGGGAACACTGAAGCTTTCTTT	CASSQTGNTEAFF	TRBJ1-1	many	TRBV18	NA
TGTGCCACCAGTGACCAAGGACAGGGGCCCTACAATGAGCAGTTCTTC	CATSDQGQGPYNEQFF	TRBJ2-1	NA	TRBV24-1	TRBD1
TGTGCCAGCAGTTTAGGGAGAACCTACGAGCAGTACTTC	CASSLGRTYEQYF	TRBJ2-7	many	TRBV28	NA
TGCGCCAGCGGACCCGGGGAAGGGGCCTACGAGCAGTACTTC	CASGPGEGAYEQYF	TRBJ2-7	few	TRBV4-1	NA
TGTGCCAGCAGTCCCCAAACAGGGTTGGGTGGCTACACCTTC	CASSPQTGLGGYTF	TRBJ1-2	NA	TRBV27	NA
TGTGCCAGCAGGGACAGGGGGCGGGCCACTGAAGCTTTCTTT	CASRDRGRATEAFF	TRBJ1-1	NA	TRBV6-1	TRBD1
TGTGCCAGCAGCCAGACTAGCGGGGGACTGGGAGATACGCAGTATTTT	CASSQTSGGLGDTQYF	TRBJ2-3	NA	TRBV11-2	TRBD2
TGTGCCAGCAGCCGAGTTCCCGAGCCCCAGTACTTC	CASSRVPEPQYF	TRBJ2-5	NA	TRBV12-3/TRBV12-4	NA
TGTGCCAGCAGCCCGAACGCCCGGGTTCAGAACACTGAAGCTTTCTTT	CASSPNARVQNTEAFF	TRBJ1-1	NA	TRBV5-4	NA
TGCGCCAGCAGCCAAGATTTCCGGGCTCGCACAGATACGCAGTATTTT	CASSQDFRARTDTQYF	TRBJ2-3	NA	TRBV4-3	NA
TGTGCCAGCAGTTTAGATAGGGGGCAAGAGCTGTTTTTT	CASSLDRGQELFF	TRBJ2-2	NA	TRBV28	TRBD1
TGTGCCAGTAGTCCGGCAGGGGTTGGGGGTGAAGCTTTCTTT	CASSPAGVGGEAFF	TRBJ1-1	NA	TRBV19	NA
TGTGCCAGCAGCTTATCCGGGGGCGCAGGGGGAAACACTGAAGCTTTCTTT	CASSLSGGAGGNTEAFF	TRBJ1-1	NA	TRBV13	TRBD1
TGCAGCGCTGCAGGGGCTACGAACACCGGGGAGCTGTTTTTT	CSAAGATNTGELFF	TRBJ2-2	NA	TRBV29-1	NA
TGCAGTGCTAGACGTCCTCTAGCGGGGGAGACCCAGTACTTC	CSARRPLAGETQYF	TRBJ2-5	NA	TRBV20-1	TRBD2
TGCGCCAGCAGCTGGGCCCCTAACTATGGCTACACCTTC	CASSWAPNYGYTF	TRBJ1-2	NA	TRBV5-1	NA
TGTGCCATCAGTGAGTCCGCGGGGGGGGCCTACAATGAGCAGTTCTTC	CAISESAGGAYNEQFF	TRBJ2-1	NA	TRBV10-3	TRBD2
TGTGCCAGCACCAATTGGGGGGTGGGAAGAGCTTTCTTT	CASTNWGVGRAFF	TRBJ1-1	NA	TRBV27	NA